The 29 T cell receptor beta chains reported below all come from one sample, sequenced in a study of blood T cell repertoires in COVID-19. Repertoires were generated with immunoSEQ multiplex PCR, while TCRdb's copy carries only in-frame clones and drops some. The sample lists some 77,000 clones; roughly 79% were seen once. What was sequenced was peripheral blood. The receptors shown here come from a woman in her 70s with acute or convalescent COVID-19.

V and J are TRBV3-1 (or the pseudogene TRBV3-2) and TRBJ1-2; tentative D call: TRBD1 (6 bases). CDR1 is LGHDT, CDR2 YNNKEL, per germline (reference sequence). The CDR3 is 14 residues long. V shed 3 bases and J shed 3 bases, with 11 bases lying between them. CDR3 amino acids: CASSHAGADYGYTF. The CDR3 coding sequence is TGTGCCAGCAGCCATGCAGGGGCTGACTATGGCTACACCTTC.

This clone was seen more than once but under ten times. V and J are TRBV19 and TRBJ2-7; D perhaps matches TRBD1 (6 bases). The CDR3 has 15 amino acids. Trimming pared 1 base from V and 6 bases from J, leaving 16 bases between. Germline V gene sequence: CDR1 LNHDA, CDR2 SQIVND (reference sequence). CDR3 nucleotide sequence: TGTGCCAGTAGTATAGGGGGGACATACCCATCCGAGCAGTACTTC. It codes for CASSIGGTYPSEQYF.

This chain connects TRBV19 to TRBJ2-7; 10 bases fit TRBD1. Per germline, CDR1 LNHDA and CDR2 SQIVND (reference sequence). J lost 5 bases, V lost 3 bases, and 7 bases had no gene match. CDR3 size: 15 residues. CDR3 amino acids: CASSIWRDRGNEQYF. The CDR3 nucleotides are TGTGCCAGTAGTATTTGGCGGGACAGGGGCAACGAGCAGTACTTC.

This clone was detected only a few times. The genes are TRBV6-5 and TRBJ2-7; TRBD1 agrees at 8 bases. The CDR3 has 13 residues. Germline V CDR1 and CDR2: MNHEY, SVGAGI. V trimming: 4 bases; J trimming: 4 bases; junction bases outside the gene matches: 3. The CDR3 DNA is TGTGCCAGCAGTTGGGGACAGGTATACGAGCAGTACTTC. It encodes CASSWGQVYEQYF.

In this sample, this clone turned up once. The chain combines TRBV6-5 with TRBJ1-1; 8 bases align to TRBD1. The germline CDR1 and CDR2 sequences are MNHEY and SVGAGI. This CDR3 comprises 15 residues. V lost 2 bases and J lost 5; bases outside the gene matches: 7. The CDR3 DNA reads TGTGCCAGCAGTTACGGCAGGGGGCTTCGGACTGAAGCTTTCTTT. It yields the protein CASSYGRGLRTEAFF.

The chain carries TRBV4-1 and TRBJ1-2; D call uncertain. Germline values: CDR1 MGHRA, CDR2 YSYEKL. This CDR3 is 18 amino acids long. Trimming took off 0 bases at V and 5 bases at J, with 22 bases between the two ends. CDR3 nucleotides: TGCGCCAGCAGCCAAGATGTGAGGAGTGGCGGGGATTTGTATGGCTACACCTTC. Encoded protein: CASSQDVRSGGDLYGYTF.

J is TRBJ2-7 and V is TRBV6-5; D uncertain. The length of the CDR3 is 12 residues. V dropped 2 bases and J dropped 5 bases, with 7 bases sitting between them. The germline V gene has CDR1 MNHEY and CDR2 SVGAGI. The CDR3 here is CASSYGTHEQYF. CDR3 bases: TGTGCCAGCAGTTACGGCACACACGAGCAGTACTTC.

The chain recombines TRBV27 with TRBJ2-7, with a weak D call TRBD2 (6 bases). V was clipped by 4 bases and J by 12 bases, with 16 bases between them. The CDR3 has 12 residues. Germline loops: CDR1 MNHEY, CDR2 SMNVEV (reference sequence). In DNA form, the CDR3 reads TGTGCCAGCAGTTCTATCCGATGGGGAGGGTACTTC. Protein: CASSSIRWGGYF.

This chain uses TRBV6-5 with TRBJ1-4; no clear D gene. Germline V gene data show CDR1 as MNHEY and CDR2 as SVGAGI. V was shortened by 0 bases and J by 5 bases, with 7 bases between the two germline ends. The CDR3 has 14 residues. The CDR3 protein is CASSYSGRNEKLFF. CDR3 DNA: TGTGCCAGCAGTTACTCGGGGAGAAATGAAAAACTGTTTTTT.

V usage is TRBV18 and J usage is TRBJ2-2, with D unclear. Trimming removed 6 bases at V and 5 bases at J, with 16 bases between. In germline, CDR1 is KGHSH, CDR2 LQKENI. The CDR3 extends over 15 amino acids. The CDR3 is CASSRLPEATGELFF. DNA for the CDR3: TGTGCCAGCTCCCGACTCCCCGAGGCTACCGGGGAGCTGTTTTTT. The variable domain in full, completed from reference TRBV18 and TRBJ2-2, reads NAGVMQNPRHLVRRRGQEARLRCSPMKGHSHVYWYRQLPEEGLKFMVYLQKENIIDESGMPKERFSAEFPKEGPSILRIQQVVRGDSAAYFCASSRLPEATGELFFGEGSRLTVL.

The chain couples TRBV28 to TRBJ2-2; D perhaps matches TRBD2 (6 bases). The CDR3 covers 14 residues. The ends were cut back, 1 base at V and 7 bases at J, with 10 bases in the middle. Germline CDR1 and CDR2: MDHEN and SYDVKM. CDR3 DNA sequence: TGTGCCAGCAGTTTATTTCGGGGACTCGGGGAGCTGTTTTTT. Its translation: CASSLFRGLGELFF.

The V call is TRBV28, the J call TRBJ1-2; no clear D gene. CDR1 and CDR2 (germline): MDHEN, SYDVKM. The CDR3 extends over 13 amino acids. The CDR3 DNA follows: TGTGGAGCGGTTAACCCGTCTAACTATGGCTACACCTTC. Translated: CGAVNPSNYGYTF.

The V call is TRBV19, the J call TRBJ1-2; 8 positions match TRBD1. Germline CDR1 is LNHDA and CDR2 is SQIVND (reference sequence). V shed 7 bases, J shed 7 bases, and the junction held 8 bases outside the gene matches. CDR3 length: 13 residues. CDR3 sequence (DNA): TGTGCCAGTACTAGACAGGGGAGCGGTGGCTACACCTTC. Amino acid sequence: CASTRQGSGGYTF.

This clone was recorded only once. V gene TRBV30 combines with J gene TRBJ2-3, with D perhaps TRBD1 (6 bases). The CDR3 loop spans 17 amino acids. V was cut by 2 bases and J by 2 bases, with 20 bases left in between. The V gene's germline CDR1 is GTSNPN and CDR2 SVGIG (reference sequence). The CDR3 is CAWSSLFWGLDTDTQYF. The DNA for the CDR3 is TGTGCCTGGAGTTCACTTTTTTGGGGGCTGGACACAGATACGCAGTATTTT.

The chain couples TRBV5-4 to TRBJ2-4; 12 bases line up with TRBD1. The germline CDR1 and CDR2 sequences are SGHNT and YYREEE (reference sequence). The CDR3 has 13 residues. The trim removed 4 bases at V and 8 bases at J, leaving 1 base unmatched. The CDR3 nucleotides read TGTGCCAGCAGCGGGGACAGGGGGCACATTCAGTACTTC. Translation: CASSGDRGHIQYF. The full variable domain, its missing parts supplied by reference TRBV5-4 and TRBJ2-4, is ETGVTQSPTHLIKTRGQQVTLRCSSQSGHNTVSWYQQALGQGPQFIFQYYREEENGRGNFPPRFSGLQFPNYSSELNVNALELDDSALYLCASSGDRGHIQYFGAGTRLSVL.

The CDR3 here is CASSYTGTQQETQYF. DNA for the CDR3: TGCGCCAGCAGCTACACAGGGACCCAACAAGAGACCCAGTACTTC. The chain has TRBV5-1 and TRBJ2-5; a weak D match, TRBD1 (6 bases). Germline values: CDR1 SGHRS, CDR2 YFSETQ. Trimming took 3 bases from V and 2 from J, leaving 14 bases between them. The length of the CDR3 is 15 residues.

The rearrangement links TRBV19 to TRBJ1-3; no firm D call. V lost 6 bases, J lost 6 bases, and 18 bases lay in between. CDR1 and CDR2 (germline): LNHDA, SQIVND (reference sequence). The CDR3 is made up of 15 amino acids. CDR3 sequence reads: CASRRTAASQNTIYF. The CDR3 nucleotides are TGTGCCAGTAGGAGAACAGCCGCCTCTCAAAACACCATATATTTT.

The V and J genes are TRBV7-9 and TRBJ2-7; 8 nucleotides line up with TRBD2. J was trimmed by 0 bases and V by 5 bases; bases with no gene match: 3. Looked up from germline, CDR1 is SEHNR and CDR2 is FQNEAQ (reference sequence). The CDR3 is 14 amino acids. For the CDR3, the DNA is TGTGCCAGCAGCCGGGAGGGGACCTCCTACGAGCAGTACTTC. The encoded protein is CASSREGTSYEQYF.

V is TRBV4-2 and J is TRBJ2-7; 10 bases align to TRBD2. V shed 0 bases and J 3 bases; nucleotides not matched to a gene: 5. This CDR3 has 16 residues. Germline CDR1 and CDR2: LGHNA and YNFKEQ. The CDR3 region has the DNA TGTGCCAGCAGCCAAGAGGCTAGCGGGAGAGTCTACGAGCAGTACTTC. Residues: CASSQEASGRVYEQYF.

The chain uses TRBV9 and TRBJ2-7; 7 bases match TRBD2. This CDR3 spans 17 amino acids. Looked up from germline, CDR1 is SGDLS and CDR2 is YYNGEE. The V and J ends lost 0 bases and 2 bases, in that order; junction bases with no gene match: 11. The CDR3 protein is CASSVASGLAAPYEQYF. The CDR3 DNA follows: TGTGCCAGCAGCGTAGCTTCCGGGCTAGCGGCACCCTACGAGCAGTACTTC.

This clone was picked up one time. The V call is TRBV3-1 (or the pseudogene TRBV3-2), the J call TRBJ1-5, with TRBD1 as a possible D gene (6 bases). Trimming shortened V by 1 base and J by 7 bases, and 11 bases separated the two germline ends. CDR3 length: 14 residues. The V gene's germline CDR1 is LGHDT and CDR2 YNNKEL (reference sequence). CDR3 sequence reads: CASSQARGRQPQHF. In nucleotides, the CDR3 is TGTGCCAGCAGCCAAGCCAGGGGACGCCAGCCCCAGCATTTT.

The CDR3 is CASSSGAYNEQFF. CDR3 sequence (DNA): TGTGCCAGCAGTTCAGGGGCGTACAATGAGCAGTTCTTC. J is TRBJ2-1 and V is TRBV6-5; D is perhaps TRBD1 (6 bases). From germline, CDR1 is MNHEY and CDR2 SVGAGI. The CDR3 runs 13 residues. V lost 4 bases, J lost 4 bases, and 8 bases lay in between.

This chain links TRBV19 with TRBJ1-4, with D hard to call. Germline loops: CDR1 LNHDA, CDR2 SQIVND (reference sequence). This CDR3 has 16 residues. V dropped 1 base and J dropped 3 bases, with 12 bases sitting between them. The CDR3 spells CASSIVAGISNEKLFF. CDR3 in DNA: TGTGCCAGTAGTATAGTGGCCGGGATATCTAATGAAAAACTGTTTTTT.

This clone was detected only a few times. This rearrangement joins TRBV19 to TRBJ2-7; 8 nucleotides line up with TRBD1. Germline V CDR1 and CDR2: LNHDA, SQIVND (reference sequence). V was pared by 4 bases and J by 7 bases, with 6 bases of the junction left unmatched. This CDR3 has 13 amino acids. The CDR3: CASSTDRVGEQYF. For the CDR3, the DNA is TGTGCCAGTAGTACGGACAGGGTGGGAGAGCAGTACTTC.

V and J are TRBV4-1 and TRBJ1-1, with TRBD1 identical over 8 bases. Per germline, CDR1 MGHRA and CDR2 YSYEKL. The CDR3 runs 15 residues. The J segment lost 5 bases and the V segment lost 4 bases, leaving 9 bases of the junction unmatched. CDR3 sequence (DNA): TGCGCCAGCAGCCCACCGGACAGGGCGTTTACTGAAGCTTTCTTT. Translating gives CASSPPDRAFTEAFF.

This clone was picked up a small number of times. The chain has TRBV18 and TRBJ1-1; 8 bases line up with TRBD1. CDR3 length: 15 amino acids. CDR1 and CDR2 (germline): KGHSH, LQKENI. Trimming at V came to 4 bases and at J to 3 bases, leaving 7 bases not matched to a gene. CDR3 coding DNA: TGTGCCAGCTCACGACAGGGGTTTGTGGACACTGAAGCTTTCTTT. As protein: CASSRQGFVDTEAFF.

The chain combines TRBV28 with TRBJ1-1; D gene unclear. Germline values: CDR1 MDHEN, CDR2 SYDVKM. Deletions cut 2 bases from V and 1 base from J, with 8 bases between. This CDR3 has 14 residues. Here the CDR3 reads CASSLIQENTEAFF. The CDR3 DNA sequence: TGTGCCAGCAGTTTAATTCAGGAGAACACTGAAGCTTTCTTT.

V is TRBV2 and J is TRBJ2-7; 8 bases match TRBD1. CDR3 length: 14 residues. Germline V gene lookup returns CDR1 SNHLY and CDR2 FYNNEI. V gave up 6 bases and J gave up 0 bases; unmatched junction bases: 4. The CDR3 sequence is CASRPGQASYEQYF. CDR3 nucleotide sequence: TGTGCCAGCAGACCGGGACAGGCCTCCTACGAGCAGTACTTC. Using reference TRBV2 and TRBJ2-7 for the parts outside the CDR3, the full variable domain is EPEVTQTPSHQVTQMGQEVILRCVPISNHLYFYWYRQILGQKVEFLVSFYNNEISEKSEIFDDQFSVERPDGSNFTLKIRSTKLEDSAMYFCASRPGQASYEQYFGPGTRLTVT.

The J gene is TRBJ2-7, the V gene TRBV28; the D gene is possibly TRBD2 (6 bases). V was shortened by 6 bases and J by 7 bases, with 10 bases between the two germline ends. Germline CDR1 MDHEN, CDR2 SYDVKM. This CDR3 region has 11 residues. The CDR3 protein is CASRAGWEQYF. Here the CDR3 DNA reads TGTGCCAGCAGGGCGGGGTGGGAGCAGTACTTC.